This T cell receptor beta chain was observed in a study of T cell responses to AZD1222 COVID-19 vaccine. Study results and caveats: White British people made up most donors, females outnumbered males, and clonal diversity was possibly underestimated. The study found Spike-specific TCR breadth and depth rose after two AZD1222 doses. Nearly half of spike-specific TCRs reportedly go after variant regions that carry no mutations.

V was cut by 3 bases and J by 2 bases, with 5 bases left in between. The CDR3 is made up of 13 amino acids. Using immunoSEQ multiplex PCR, the repertoire was profiled, and TCRdb retains in-frame clones only, with some absent. The data show around 100,000 clones, with roughly 87% seen just once and about 2.5% held by the top ten. With respect to this clone: What it recognizes is unknown.

Whether given at about 4 or about 12 weeks, second doses were pooled. The sequences come from peripheral blood, collected 28 days after the second AZD1222 dose. The chain couples TRBV12-3 or TRBV12-4 to TRBJ1-3; no clear D gene. This clonotype was sampled from an adult who received the AZD1222 COVID-19 vaccine. The CDR3 spells CASSFTTGNTIYF. The CDR3 region has the DNA TGTGCCAGCAGTTTTACAACTGGAAACACCATATATTTT.